The clone carrying this T cell receptor (beta chain) qualifies as medium-sized (0.01 to 0.1%). The antigen is unknown. The CDR3 has 14 amino acids. Germline V lookup: CDR1 MNHNS, CDR2 SASEGT. The germline V and J ends were trimmed by 6 bases and 2 bases, with 11 bases remaining between them. The data are from a study of metastatic and nonmetastatic thyroid tumors. Across the whole study: Across blood and tumor or nodule tissue, repertoires from malignant and benign thyroid patients were compared with one another. Overall study findings and caveats: Significantly higher TCR beta diversity was reportedly seen in malignant thyroid tumors than benign nodules, in blood and tumor.

Every patient underwent thyroid surgery untreated. TCRdb re-called clones from the PCR reads using MiXCR. The profile covers approximately 32,000 clones, with 15% appearing a single time and 15% to 20% taken by the ten largest. This sequence joins TRBV6-1 and TRBJ1-3; D is perhaps TRBD1 (6 bases). This clonotype was obtained from a male donor with papillary thyroid cancer or a benign thyroid nodule (not recorded which). Some clones in this sample may be carry-over from other donors' samples. Sequencing used blood. The DNA for the CDR3 is TGTGCCAGCAGGCCGGGGGCGACTGGAAACACCATATATTTT. It translates to CASRPGATGNTIYF.